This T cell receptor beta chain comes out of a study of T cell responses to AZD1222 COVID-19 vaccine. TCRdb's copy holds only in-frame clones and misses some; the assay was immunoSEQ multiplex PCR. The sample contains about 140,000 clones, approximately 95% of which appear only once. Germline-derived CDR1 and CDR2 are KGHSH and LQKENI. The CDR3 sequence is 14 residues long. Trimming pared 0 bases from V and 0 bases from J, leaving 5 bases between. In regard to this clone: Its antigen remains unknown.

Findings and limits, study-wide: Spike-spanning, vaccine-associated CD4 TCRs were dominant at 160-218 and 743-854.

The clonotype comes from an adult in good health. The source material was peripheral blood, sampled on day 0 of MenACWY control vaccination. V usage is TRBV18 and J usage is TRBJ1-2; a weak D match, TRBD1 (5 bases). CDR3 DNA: TGTGCCAGCTCACCACCGACAGCTAACTATGGCTACACCTTC. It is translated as CASSPPTANYGYTF.